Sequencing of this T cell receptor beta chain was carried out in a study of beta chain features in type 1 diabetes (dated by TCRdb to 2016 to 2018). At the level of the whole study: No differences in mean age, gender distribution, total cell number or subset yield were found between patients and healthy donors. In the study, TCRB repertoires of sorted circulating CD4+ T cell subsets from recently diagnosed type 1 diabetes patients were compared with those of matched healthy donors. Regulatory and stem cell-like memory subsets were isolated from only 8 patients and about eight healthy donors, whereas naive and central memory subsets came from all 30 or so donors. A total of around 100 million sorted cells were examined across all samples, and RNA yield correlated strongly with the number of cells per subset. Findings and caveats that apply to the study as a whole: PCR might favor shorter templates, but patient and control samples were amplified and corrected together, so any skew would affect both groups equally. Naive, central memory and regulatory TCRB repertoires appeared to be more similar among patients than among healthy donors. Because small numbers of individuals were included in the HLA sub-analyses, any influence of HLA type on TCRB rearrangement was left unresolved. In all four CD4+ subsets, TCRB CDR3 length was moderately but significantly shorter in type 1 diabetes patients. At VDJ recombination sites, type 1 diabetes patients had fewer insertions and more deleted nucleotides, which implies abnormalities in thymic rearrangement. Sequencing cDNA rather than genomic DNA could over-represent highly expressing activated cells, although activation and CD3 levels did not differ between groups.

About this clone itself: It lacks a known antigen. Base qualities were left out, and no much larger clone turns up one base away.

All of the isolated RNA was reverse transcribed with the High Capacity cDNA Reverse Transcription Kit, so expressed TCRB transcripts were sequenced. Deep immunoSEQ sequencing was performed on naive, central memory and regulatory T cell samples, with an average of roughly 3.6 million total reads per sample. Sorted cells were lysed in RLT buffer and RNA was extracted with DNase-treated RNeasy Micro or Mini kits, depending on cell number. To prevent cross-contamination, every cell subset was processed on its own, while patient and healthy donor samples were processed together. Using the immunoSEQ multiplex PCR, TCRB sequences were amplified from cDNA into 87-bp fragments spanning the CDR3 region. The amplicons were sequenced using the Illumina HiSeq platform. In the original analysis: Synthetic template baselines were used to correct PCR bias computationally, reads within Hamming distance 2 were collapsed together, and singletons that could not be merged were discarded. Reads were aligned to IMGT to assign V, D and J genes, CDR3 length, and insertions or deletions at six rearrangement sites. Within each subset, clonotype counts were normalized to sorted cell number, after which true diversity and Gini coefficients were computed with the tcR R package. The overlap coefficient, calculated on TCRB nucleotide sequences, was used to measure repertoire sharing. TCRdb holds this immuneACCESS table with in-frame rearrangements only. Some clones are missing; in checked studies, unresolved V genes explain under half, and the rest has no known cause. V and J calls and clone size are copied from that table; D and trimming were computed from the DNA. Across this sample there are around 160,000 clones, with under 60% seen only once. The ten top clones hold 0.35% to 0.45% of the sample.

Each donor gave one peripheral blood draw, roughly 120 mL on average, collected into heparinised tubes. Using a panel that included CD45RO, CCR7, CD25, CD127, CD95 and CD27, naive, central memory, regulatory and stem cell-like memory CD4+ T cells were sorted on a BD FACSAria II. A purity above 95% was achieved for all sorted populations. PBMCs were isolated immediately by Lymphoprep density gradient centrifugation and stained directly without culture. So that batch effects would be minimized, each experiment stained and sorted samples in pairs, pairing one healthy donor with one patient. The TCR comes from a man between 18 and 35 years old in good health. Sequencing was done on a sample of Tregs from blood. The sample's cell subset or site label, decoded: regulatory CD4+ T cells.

The CDR3 amino acid sequence is: CASSVVTNTGELFF. The nucleotides are TGTGCCAGCAGCGTAGTCACGAACACCGGGGAGCTGTTTTTT. The chain is assembled from TRBV9 and TRBJ2-2, with no reliable assignment of the D segment. Based on the germline V gene, the CDR1 and CDR2 sequences are SGDLS and YYNGEE. From cysteine to phenylalanine, the CDR3 is 14 amino acids long. Of all the DNA, just the CDR3 is kept, 42 bases in frame from base 1. V loses 0 bases of germline sequence and J loses 0 bases, and the interval between the two ends is 3 bases.